The 31 T cell receptor beta chains below come from one sample, sequenced in a study of T-cell memory formation after mild COVID-19. TCRdb reanalysed the 5' RACE reads using MiXCR and keeps one entry per CDR3 protein. The data show 29,000 or so distinct CDR3 sequences, around 12% seen once. Sequenced: PBMCs or a T cell subset sorted from them (not recorded which). The source is an adult woman who had mild COVID-19 (a few samples of this study predate the infection). Cell type and time point are not known.

This clonotype was counted ten times or more. V and J are TRBV6-5 and TRBJ2-3; 13 bases agree with TRBD2. CDR3 length: 16 amino acids. Germline-derived CDR1 and CDR2 are MNHEY and SVGAGI. The trim removed 6 bases at V and 5 bases at J, leaving 8 bases unmatched. CDR3 sequence (DNA): TGTGCCAGCAGCCAACGGACTAGCGGGGGTAGAGATACGCAGTATTTT. Protein: CASSQRTSGGRDTQYF.

The table lists this clonotype with many counts. The chain couples TRBV14 to TRBJ1-2; D uncertain. Germline CDR1 SGHDN, CDR2 FVKESK. CDR3 length: 16 amino acids. The V and J ends lost 2 bases and 4 bases respectively, with 17 bases between them. The CDR3 DNA reads as TGTGCCAGCAGCCAAATCGCCGGGGAACTAGGCTATGGCTACACCTTC. This gives the protein CASSQIAGELGYGYTF.

This clonotype was counted at least ten times. The chain combines TRBV20-1 with TRBJ2-5; weak D call: TRBD2 (6 bases). The length of the CDR3 is 16 residues. Germline V lookup: CDR1 DFQATT, CDR2 SNEGSKA (reference sequence). With 0 bases removed from V and 7 bases from J, the gap between germline ends came to 21 bases. Here the CDR3 reads CSARDTLSGFGGTQYF. The CDR3 DNA follows: TGCAGTGCTAGAGATACCCTGAGCGGTTTCGGGGGGACCCAGTACTTC.

This clonotype was detected ten times or more. V usage is TRBV15 and J usage is TRBJ2-1, with D maybe TRBD1 (5 bases). The CDR3 is 15 amino acids. V was cut by 2 bases and J by 4 bases, with 12 bases left in between. Germline V gene data show CDR1 as LNHNV and CDR2 as YYDKDF (reference sequence). CDR3 amino acids: CATSRQGLWYNEQFF. In DNA, the CDR3 is TGTGCCACCAGCAGACAGGGCCTGTGGTACAATGAGCAGTTCTTC.

The J gene is TRBJ1-1, the V gene TRBV5-1, with D unclear. Trimming stripped 3 bases from V and 2 bases from J, with 14 bases between. This CDR3 comprises 15 residues. CDR1 SGHRS and CDR2 YFSETQ come from the germline V gene. CDR3 DNA sequence: TGCGCCAGCAGCTATAAAGAGGTGGTCAACACTGAAGCTTTCTTT. Encoded protein: CASSYKEVVNTEAFF.

At least ten counts were recorded for this clonotype. CDR3 sequence reads: CASKRSSYNEQFF. Written as DNA, the CDR3 is TGTGCCAGCAAGAGGAGCTCCTACAATGAGCAGTTCTTC. The V and J genes are TRBV5-4 and TRBJ2-1, with D hard to call. This CDR3 contains 13 residues. V lost 6 bases to trimming and J lost 0 bases, with 7 bases between them. Germline loops: CDR1 SGHNT, CDR2 YYREEE (reference sequence).

This clonotype was seen ten or more times. The chain combines TRBV30 with TRBJ1-1; D call uncertain. The V gene lost 6 bases and the J gene lost 6 bases, with 20 bases spanning the gap. CDR3 length equals 14 residues. Germline assignment: CDR1 GTSNPN and CDR2 SVGIG (reference sequence). The CDR3 region is CACGLGRLGSEAFF. The CDR3 region has the DNA TGTGCCTGCGGCCTGGGGAGACTGGGGTCTGAAGCTTTCTTT.

This clonotype was seen repeatedly, ten times or more. The genes are TRBV18 and TRBJ2-7, with 9 bases matching TRBD1. The V and J ends lost 0 bases and 0 bases, in that order; junction bases with no gene match: 3. Germline lookup yields CDR1 KGHSH and CDR2 LQKENI. This CDR3 has 16 amino acids. The CDR3 DNA follows: TGTGCCAGCTCACCACCGAGGGACAGGGACTCCTACGAGCAGTACTTC. Its protein product is CASSPPRDRDSYEQYF.

This clonotype was detected only a few times. The genes are TRBV6-1 and TRBJ1-3, with D tentatively TRBD1 (6 bases). Germline V gene lookup returns CDR1 MNHNS and CDR2 SASEGT. V was shortened by 7 bases and J by 0 bases, with 10 bases between the two germline ends. This CDR3 spans 14 amino acids. DNA for the CDR3: TGTGCCAGCACGGGGACACTCTCTGGAAACACCATATATTTT. Protein sequence: CASTGTLSGNTIYF.

Comment on this clonotype: This may stem from a read error, because a much larger clone lies one nucleotide away. The rearrangement uses TRBV6-1 and TRBJ2-3; TRBD2 agrees at 11 bases. Germline lookup yields CDR1 MNHNS and CDR2 SASEGT. The CDR3 has 14 residues. Written as DNA, the CDR3 is TGTGACAGCGGCGCTAGCGGGGGGCCGGATACGCAGTATTTT. Encoded protein: CDSGASGGPDTQYF.

The count of this clonotype is one. V gene TRBV20-1 combines with J gene TRBJ1-1; no clear D gene. V was trimmed by 3 bases and J by 0 bases, leaving 11 bases between them. Germline V CDR1 and CDR2: DFQATT, SNEGSKA (reference sequence). The CDR3 consists of 14 residues. The CDR3 is CSASWPRMNTEAFF. CDR3 sequence (DNA): TGCAGTGCTAGCTGGCCTAGGATGAACACTGAAGCTTTCTTT.

This clonotype was counted many times. CDR3 sequence reads: CASSYFLAEGSDTQYF. CDR3 in DNA: TGTGCCAGCAGTTACTTTCTAGCTGAAGGGTCTGATACGCAGTATTTT. The rearrangement links TRBV6-2 or TRBV6-3 to TRBJ2-3, with TRBD2 as a possible D gene (5 bases). From germline, CDR1 is MNHEY and CDR2 SVGEGT. The CDR3 is 16 amino acids. Trimming removed 1 base at V and 6 bases at J, with 17 bases between.

This clonotype was seen many times. This rearrangement joins TRBV27 to TRBJ2-3, with 12 nucleotides matching TRBD2. Looked up from germline, CDR1 is MNHEY and CDR2 is SMNVEV (reference sequence). The CDR3 totals 16 residues. V lost 2 bases, J lost 1 base, and 1 base stayed unmatched. The chain's CDR3 is CASSLLAGGGTDTQYF. Here the CDR3 DNA reads TGTGCCAGCAGTTTACTAGCGGGGGGGGGCACAGATACGCAGTATTTT.

This clonotype has ten or more counts. The chain joins TRBV19 to TRBJ2-7; D remains ambiguous. The CDR3 has 12 amino acids. Looked up from germline, CDR1 is LNHDA and CDR2 is SQIVND (reference sequence). The germline V and J ends were trimmed by 6 bases and 1 base, with 7 bases remaining between them. The CDR3 DNA sequence: TGTGCCAGTAGCGAGTCTTCCTACGAGCAGTACTTC. Protein product: CASSESSYEQYF.

There are many counts of this clonotype. The CDR3 DNA follows: TGTGCCAGCAGCTTGGAATGGGAGGAAGCTTTCTTT. Translated: CASSLEWEEAFF. The chain recombines TRBV5-6 with TRBJ1-1; D is uncertain. In germline, CDR1 is SGHDT, CDR2 YYEEEE. CDR3 length: 12 residues. Trimming pared 0 bases from V and 8 bases from J, leaving 8 bases between.

In its sample, this clonotype was seen many times. The V call is TRBV7-9, the J call TRBJ2-3; no firm D call. Trimming removed 1 base at V and 1 base at J, with 6 bases between. Germline loops: CDR1 SEHNR, CDR2 FQNEAQ (reference sequence). The CDR3 totals 14 residues. CDR3 in DNA: TGTGCCAGCAGCTTAGTGCTGGGCACAGATACGCAGTATTTT. Translated: CASSLVLGTDTQYF.

This clonotype showed up many times. The chain combines TRBV20-1 with TRBJ1-1; 9 nucleotides align to TRBD1. V dropped 0 bases and J dropped 3; count of bases not matched to a gene: 5. Germline loops: CDR1 DFQATT, CDR2 SNEGSKA (reference sequence). This CDR3 has 15 residues. The CDR3 sequence is CSAREQGALDTEAFF. The CDR3, as DNA: TGCAGTGCTAGAGAACAGGGGGCCTTGGACACTGAAGCTTTCTTT.

The chain combines TRBV7-2 with TRBJ1-1; D remains ambiguous. Trimming cost V 2 bases and J 1 base, with 11 bases left between them. The V gene's germline CDR1 is SGHTA and CDR2 FQGNSA. This CDR3 spans 15 amino acids. CDR3 protein: CASSLNRVGNTEAFF. CDR3 nucleotide sequence: TGTGCCAGCAGCTTAAATAGGGTTGGGAACACTGAAGCTTTCTTT.

This clonotype was counted at least ten times. The gene calls are TRBV6-5 and TRBJ1-5; D gene uncertain. Germline V CDR1 and CDR2: MNHEY, SVGAGI. The CDR3 is 13 amino acids. V was cut by 11 bases and J by 0 bases, with 11 bases left in between. DNA of the CDR3: TGTGCCTCGGGCAGGATTAGCAATCAGCCCCAGCATTTT. Protein: CASGRISNQPQHF.

There are many counts of this clonotype. The CDR3 region is CASSLDPGPRTGGYTF. The CDR3 bases are TGTGCCAGCAGCTTGGATCCGGGACCGAGGACTGGAGGCTACACCTTC. V is TRBV5-4 and J is TRBJ1-2, with D maybe TRBD1 (5 bases). This CDR3 has 16 residues. Looked up from germline, CDR1 is SGHNT and CDR2 is YYREEE (reference sequence). The V end was cut by 0 bases, the J end by 8 bases, with 20 bases between.

In this sample, this clonotype turned up a few times. The CDR3 sequence is CASSQSRHPAGTEAFF. CDR3 bases: TGTGCCAGCAGCCAATCCCGTCACCCAGCGGGCACTGAAGCTTTCTTT. The chain is built from TRBV4-2 and TRBJ1-1; D remains unclear. The CDR3 consists of 16 residues. In germline, CDR1 is LGHNA, CDR2 YNFKEQ. V was shortened by 2 bases and J by 4 bases, with 17 bases between the two germline ends.

This clonotype has ten or more counts. J is TRBJ2-5 and V is TRBV5-1; the match to TRBD2 covers 13 bases. With V trimmed by 4 bases and J by 5 bases, 14 bases remained unmatched. This CDR3 spans 18 amino acids. The V gene's germline CDR1 is SGHRS and CDR2 YFSETQ. CDR3 nucleotide sequence: TGCGCCAGCAGCCGTGGACTAGCGGGGGAGAAAAGGCGGGAGACCCAGTACTTC. Amino acids: CASSRGLAGEKRRETQYF. Together with reference TRBV5-1 and TRBJ2-5, the CDR3 gives the full variable domain: KAGVTQTPRYLIKTRGQQVTLSCSPISGHRSVSWYQQTPGQGLQFLFEYFSETQRNKGNFPGRFSGRQFSNSRSEMNVSTLELGDSALYLCASSRGLAGEKRRETQYFGPGTRLLVL.

This clonotype was found many times. V is TRBV6-1 and J is TRBJ2-7, with D uncertain. V lost 2 bases to trimming and J lost 2 bases, with 13 bases between them. The CDR3 extends over 15 amino acids. Looked up from germline, CDR1 is MNHNS and CDR2 is SASEGT. The CDR3 loop reads CASSERHLEAYEQYF. Here the CDR3 DNA reads TGTGCCAGCAGTGAAAGACATTTGGAAGCCTACGAGCAGTACTTC.

This clonotype showed up many times. The chain uses TRBV11-3 and TRBJ1-1; TRBD1 agrees at 7 bases. There are 14 residues in the CDR3. V shed 3 bases and J 10 bases; nucleotides not matched to a gene: 11. Germline V gene sequence: CDR1 SGHNT, CDR2 YENEEA. CDR3 protein: CASSLRTGLGGAFF. The DNA for the CDR3 is TGTGCCAGCAGCTTGCGGACAGGCCTAGGTGGAGCTTTCTTT.

This clonotype was seen repeatedly, ten times or more. The gene calls are TRBV7-3 and TRBJ2-3; D is possibly TRBD2 (6 bases). The CDR3 is 13 amino acids. CDR1 SGHTA and CDR2 FQGTGA come from the germline V gene. V lost 5 bases, J lost 4 bases, and 10 bases lay in between. CDR3 protein: CASSPSEPDTQYF. CDR3 DNA sequence: TGTGCCAGCAGCCCTAGCGAGCCAGATACGCAGTATTTT.

This clonotype was found many times. The chain joins TRBV20-1 to TRBJ2-3, with 10 bases identical to TRBD2. V dropped 0 bases and J dropped 5; count of bases not matched to a gene: 11. The germline CDR1 and CDR2 sequences are DFQATT and SNEGSKA (reference sequence). The CDR3 length is 17 residues. CDR3 in amino acids: CSARDLMASGRLDTQYF. Here the CDR3 DNA reads TGCAGTGCTAGAGATCTTATGGCTAGCGGGAGACTAGATACGCAGTATTTT.

This clonotype was found many times. This sequence joins TRBV12-3 or TRBV12-4 and TRBJ2-3; D gene uncertain. This CDR3 comprises 11 residues. V was shortened by 6 bases and J by 3 bases, with 4 bases between the two germline ends. The CDR3 region has the DNA TGTGCCAGCAGCCCTACAGATACGCAGTATTTT. Its translation: CASSPTDTQYF.

This clonotype was seen many times. The rearrangement joins TRBV2 to TRBJ2-1, with TRBD2 identical over 14 bases. The CDR3 is made up of 15 amino acids. With V trimmed by 3 bases and J by 6 bases, 1 base remained unmatched. The germline V gene has CDR1 SNHLY and CDR2 FYNNEI. Written as DNA, the CDR3 is TGTGCCAGCAGTGATGGGACTAGCGGGAGCAATGAGCAGTTCTTC. The encoded protein is CASSDGTSGSNEQFF.

This clonotype showed up many times. The rearrangement joins TRBV5-1 to TRBJ1-1; 9 bases fit TRBD1. CDR3 length: 16 amino acids. The J segment lost 5 bases and the V segment lost 4 bases, leaving 12 bases of the junction unmatched. The germline V gene encodes CDR1 SGHRS and CDR2 YFSETQ. CDR3 coding DNA: TGCGCCAGCAGCCAAGAGGGACAGGGAATTTGGACTGAAGCTTTCTTT. The encoded protein is CASSQEGQGIWTEAFF.

In this sample, this clonotype turned up many times. V gene TRBV6-5 combines with J gene TRBJ2-1; a possible D gene is TRBD1 (6 bases). CDR3 length equals 13 residues. Germline CDR1 reads MNHEY; CDR2 reads SVGAGI. V shed 2 bases and J shed 4 bases, with 6 bases lying between them. CDR3 amino acids: CASSYQGYNEQFF. CDR3 DNA: TGTGCCAGCAGTTACCAGGGGTACAATGAGCAGTTCTTC.

At least ten counts were recorded for this clonotype. V and J are TRBV27 and TRBJ2-2; D unclear. The CDR3 totals 14 residues. V was pared by 6 bases and J by 2 bases, with 10 bases between. Looked up from germline, CDR1 is MNHEY and CDR2 is SMNVEV (reference sequence). Written as DNA, the CDR3 is TGTGCCAGCAGACCCGACACTAACACCGGGGAGCTGTTTTTT. This gives the protein CASRPDTNTGELFF.